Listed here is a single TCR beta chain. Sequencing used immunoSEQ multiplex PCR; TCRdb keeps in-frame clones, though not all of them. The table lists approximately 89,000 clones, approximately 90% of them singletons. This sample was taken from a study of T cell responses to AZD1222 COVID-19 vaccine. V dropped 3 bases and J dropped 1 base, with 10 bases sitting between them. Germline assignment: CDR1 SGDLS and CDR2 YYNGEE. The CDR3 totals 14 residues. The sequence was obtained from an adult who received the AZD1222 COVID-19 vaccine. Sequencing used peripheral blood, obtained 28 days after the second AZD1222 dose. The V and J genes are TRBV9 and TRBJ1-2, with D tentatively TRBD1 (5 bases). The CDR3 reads CASSEDIRNYGYTF. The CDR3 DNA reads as TGTGCCAGCAGCGAGGACATCCGTAACTATGGCTACACCTTC. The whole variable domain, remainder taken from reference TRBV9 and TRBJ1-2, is DSGVTQTPKHLITATGQRVTLRCSPRSGDLSVYWYQQSLDQGLQFLIQYYNGEERAKGNILERFSAQQFPDLHSELNLSSLELGDSALYFCASSEDIRNYGYTFGSGTRLTVV.